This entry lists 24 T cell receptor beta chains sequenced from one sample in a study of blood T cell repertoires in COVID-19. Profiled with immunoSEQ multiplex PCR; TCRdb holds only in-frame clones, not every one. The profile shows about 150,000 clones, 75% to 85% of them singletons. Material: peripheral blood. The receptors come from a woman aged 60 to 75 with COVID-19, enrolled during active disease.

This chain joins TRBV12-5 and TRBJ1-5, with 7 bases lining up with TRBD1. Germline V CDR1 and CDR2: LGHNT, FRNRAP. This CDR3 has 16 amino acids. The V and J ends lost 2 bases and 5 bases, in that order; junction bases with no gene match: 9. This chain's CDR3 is CASGLILHTGDQPQHF. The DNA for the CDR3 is TGTGCTAGTGGTTTGATCCTACATACAGGGGATCAGCCCCAGCATTTT.

The CDR3 reads CASSAWDKSSYEQYF. Written as DNA, the CDR3 is TGTGCCAGCAGCGCCTGGGACAAAAGTTCCTACGAGCAGTACTTC. The J gene is TRBJ2-7, the V gene TRBV5-8; weak D call: TRBD1 (6 bases). V was shortened by 4 bases and J by 1 base, with 15 bases between the two germline ends. Looked up from germline, CDR1 is SGHTS and CDR2 is YDEGEE. The CDR3 consists of 15 residues.

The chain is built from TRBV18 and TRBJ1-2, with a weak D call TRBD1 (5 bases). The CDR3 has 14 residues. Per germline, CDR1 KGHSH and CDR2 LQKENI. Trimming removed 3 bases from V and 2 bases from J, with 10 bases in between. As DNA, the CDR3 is TGTGCCAGCTCACCTCAGAAGGGGAACTATGGCTACACCTTC. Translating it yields CASSPQKGNYGYTF.

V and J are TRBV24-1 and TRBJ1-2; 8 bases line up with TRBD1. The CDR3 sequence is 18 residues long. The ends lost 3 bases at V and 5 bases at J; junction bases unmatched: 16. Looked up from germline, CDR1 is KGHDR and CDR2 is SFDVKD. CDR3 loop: CATSDGGTGPQSRYGYTF. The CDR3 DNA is TGTGCCACCAGTGATGGGGGGACAGGACCCCAAAGTCGGTATGGCTACACCTTC.

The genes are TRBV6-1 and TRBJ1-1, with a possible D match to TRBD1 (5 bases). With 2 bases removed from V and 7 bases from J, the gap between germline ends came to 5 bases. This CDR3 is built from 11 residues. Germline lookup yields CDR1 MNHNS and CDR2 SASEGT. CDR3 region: CASSERGEAFF. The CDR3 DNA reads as TGTGCCAGCAGTGAAAGGGGTGAAGCTTTCTTT.

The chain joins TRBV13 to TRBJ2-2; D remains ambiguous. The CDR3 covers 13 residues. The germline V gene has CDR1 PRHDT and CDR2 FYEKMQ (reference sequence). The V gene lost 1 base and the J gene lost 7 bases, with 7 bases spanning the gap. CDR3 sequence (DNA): TGTGCCAGCAGCTTAGTCCGAGACGGGGAGCTGTTTTTT. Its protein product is CASSLVRDGELFF.

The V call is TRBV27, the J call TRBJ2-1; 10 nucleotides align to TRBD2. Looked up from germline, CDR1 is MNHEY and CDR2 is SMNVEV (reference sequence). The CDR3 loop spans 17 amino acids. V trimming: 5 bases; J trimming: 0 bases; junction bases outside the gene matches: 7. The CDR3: CASSGRTSGSSYNEQFF. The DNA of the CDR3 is TGTGCCAGCAGTGGTCGGACTAGCGGCAGCTCCTACAATGAGCAGTTCTTC.

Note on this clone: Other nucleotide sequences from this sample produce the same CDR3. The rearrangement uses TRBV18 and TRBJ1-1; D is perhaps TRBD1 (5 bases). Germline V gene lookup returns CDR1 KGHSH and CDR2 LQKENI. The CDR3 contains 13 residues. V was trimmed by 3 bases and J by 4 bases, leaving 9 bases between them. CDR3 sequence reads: CASSPDRATEAFF. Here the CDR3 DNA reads TGTGCCAGCTCACCCGACAGAGCCACTGAAGCTTTCTTT.

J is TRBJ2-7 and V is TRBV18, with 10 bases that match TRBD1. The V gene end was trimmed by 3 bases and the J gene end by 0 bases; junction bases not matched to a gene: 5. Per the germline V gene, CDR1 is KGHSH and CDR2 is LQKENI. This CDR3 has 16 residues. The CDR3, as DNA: TGTGCCAGCTCACCCAGACAGGGGGCGAGCTCCTACGAGCAGTACTTC. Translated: CASSPRQGASSYEQYF. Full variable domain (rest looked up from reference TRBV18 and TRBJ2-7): NAGVMQNPRHLVRRRGQEARLRCSPMKGHSHVYWYRQLPEEGLKFMVYLQKENIIDESGMPKERFSAEFPKEGPSILRIQQVVRGDSAAYFCASSPRQGASSYEQYFGPGTRLTVT.

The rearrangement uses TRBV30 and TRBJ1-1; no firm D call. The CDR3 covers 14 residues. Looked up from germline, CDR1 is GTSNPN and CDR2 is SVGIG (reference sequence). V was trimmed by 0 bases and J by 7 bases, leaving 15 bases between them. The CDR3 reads CAWSVRGVAREAFF. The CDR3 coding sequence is TGTGCCTGGAGTGTACGCGGGGTAGCCCGTGAAGCTTTCTTT.

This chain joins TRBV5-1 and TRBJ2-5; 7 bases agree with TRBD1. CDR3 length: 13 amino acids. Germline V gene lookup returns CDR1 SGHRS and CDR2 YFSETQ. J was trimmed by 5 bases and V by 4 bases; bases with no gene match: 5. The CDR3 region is CASSRDSRETQYF. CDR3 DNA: TGCGCCAGCAGCAGGGACAGTCGGGAGACCCAGTACTTC.

The chain's CDR3 is CASSLTRGVGNTEAFF. CDR3 DNA sequence: TGTGCCAGCAGCTTAACACGCGGGGTTGGGAACACTGAAGCTTTCTTT. The chain carries TRBV7-3 and TRBJ1-1; D is ambiguous. Germline values: CDR1 SGHTA, CDR2 FQGTGA. V lost 0 bases and J lost 1, with 12 bases in between. The CDR3 length is 16 residues.

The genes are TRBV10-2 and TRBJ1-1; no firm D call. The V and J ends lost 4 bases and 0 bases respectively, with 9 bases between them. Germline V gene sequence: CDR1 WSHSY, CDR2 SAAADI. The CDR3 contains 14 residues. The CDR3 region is CASSGLEMNTEAFF. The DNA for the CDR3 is TGCGCCAGCAGTGGGTTGGAGATGAACACTGAAGCTTTCTTT.

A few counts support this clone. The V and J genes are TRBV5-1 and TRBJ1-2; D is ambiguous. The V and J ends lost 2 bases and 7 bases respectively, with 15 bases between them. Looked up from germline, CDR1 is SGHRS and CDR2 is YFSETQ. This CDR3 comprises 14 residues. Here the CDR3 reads CASSFSRRSGGYTF. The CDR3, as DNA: TGCGCCAGCAGCTTCTCCCGGCGGTCGGGTGGCTACACCTTC.

CDR3 loop: CASSSDFSTEAFF. The CDR3 DNA reads TGTGCCAGCAGTTCCGACTTCAGCACTGAAGCTTTCTTT. The chain carries TRBV6-5 and TRBJ1-1; D remains unclear. Germline-derived CDR1 and CDR2 are MNHEY and SVGAGI. Trimming removed 4 bases at V and 4 bases at J, with 10 bases between. This CDR3 has 13 amino acids.

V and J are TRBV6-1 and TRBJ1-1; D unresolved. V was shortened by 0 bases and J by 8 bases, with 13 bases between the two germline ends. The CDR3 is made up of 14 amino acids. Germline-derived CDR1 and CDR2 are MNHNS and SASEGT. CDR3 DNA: TGTGCCAGCAGTGAAGCGATGGGAGGCCGGGAAGCTTTCTTT. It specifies CASSEAMGGREAFF.

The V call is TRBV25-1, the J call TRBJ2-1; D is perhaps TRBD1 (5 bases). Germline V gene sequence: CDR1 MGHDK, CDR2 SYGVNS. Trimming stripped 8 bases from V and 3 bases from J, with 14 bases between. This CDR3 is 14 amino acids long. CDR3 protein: CASSPWGNYNEQFF. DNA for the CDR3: TGTGCCAGCTCCCCCTGGGGCAACTACAATGAGCAGTTCTTC.

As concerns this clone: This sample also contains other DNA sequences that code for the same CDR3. CDR3 protein: CASSQDPGSNQPQHF. The CDR3 nucleotides are TGTGCCAGCAGCCAAGATCCAGGGTCCAATCAGCCCCAGCATTTT. J is TRBJ1-5 and V is TRBV3-1 (or the pseudogene TRBV3-2); a weak D match, TRBD1 (5 bases). Trimming cost V 0 bases and J 3 bases, with 9 bases left between them. The CDR3 length is 15 residues. Germline lookup yields CDR1 LGHDT and CDR2 YNNKEL (reference sequence).

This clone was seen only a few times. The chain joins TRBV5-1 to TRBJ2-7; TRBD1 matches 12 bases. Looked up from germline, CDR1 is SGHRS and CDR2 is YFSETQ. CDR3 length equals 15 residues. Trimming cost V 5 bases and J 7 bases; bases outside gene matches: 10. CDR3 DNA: TGCGCCAGCAGACAATCCGGGACAGGGGGCAATGAGCAGTACTTC. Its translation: CASRQSGTGGNEQYF.

The CDR3 loop reads CASSILGPYPGTSGKETQYF. For the CDR3, the DNA is TGTGCCAGTAGTATTTTGGGCCCTTACCCCGGGACTAGCGGGAAGGAGACCCAGTACTTC. The J gene is TRBJ2-5, the V gene TRBV19, with 13 bases lining up with TRBD2. After removal of 3 bases from V and 5 bases from J, the junction contained 18 bases not matched to a gene. In germline, CDR1 is LNHDA, CDR2 SQIVND (reference sequence). This CDR3 has 20 amino acids.

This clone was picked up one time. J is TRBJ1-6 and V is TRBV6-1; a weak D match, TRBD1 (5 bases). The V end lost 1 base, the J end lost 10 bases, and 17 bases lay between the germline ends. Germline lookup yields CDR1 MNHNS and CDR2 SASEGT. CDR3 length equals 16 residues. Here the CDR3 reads CASSEGPGRPPSPLHF. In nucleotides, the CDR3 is TGTGCCAGCAGTGAAGGGCCAGGGAGGCCCCCATCACCCCTCCACTTT.

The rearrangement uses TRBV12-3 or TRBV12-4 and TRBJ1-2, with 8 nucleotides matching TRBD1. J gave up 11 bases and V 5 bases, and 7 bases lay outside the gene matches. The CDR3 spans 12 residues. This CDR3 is CASSPRTGRYTF. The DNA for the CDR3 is TGTGCCAGCAGTCCCCGGACAGGGCGGTACACCTTC.

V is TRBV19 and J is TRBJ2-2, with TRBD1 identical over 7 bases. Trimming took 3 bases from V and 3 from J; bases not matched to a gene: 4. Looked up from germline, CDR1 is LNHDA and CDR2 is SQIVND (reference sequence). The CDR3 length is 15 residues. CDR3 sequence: CASSIQQGHTGELFF. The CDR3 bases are TGTGCCAGTAGTATCCAACAGGGGCACACCGGGGAGCTGTTTTTT.

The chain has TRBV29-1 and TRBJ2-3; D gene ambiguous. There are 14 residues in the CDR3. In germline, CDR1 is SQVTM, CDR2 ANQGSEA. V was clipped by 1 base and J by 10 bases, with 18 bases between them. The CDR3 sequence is CSVEARPGVVAQYF. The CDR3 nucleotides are TGCAGCGTTGAAGCTCGCCCGGGTGTAGTAGCGCAGTATTTT.